The sequence of this T cell receptor beta chain was determined in a study of blood T cell repertoires in COVID-19. Background on the study: Acute-phase and convalescent COVID-19 samples originated in the United States, Italy and Spain. T cells, B-cell-depleted T cells, or PBMCs supplied cDNA or gDNA.

J lost 4 bases, V lost 2 bases, and 8 bases had no gene match. CDR1 and CDR2 (germline): LGHNA, YSLEER. The CDR3 consists of 16 residues. As originally analysed: Amplification of reference gene primers was used by the study to estimate nucleated cell counts. Clones were sequenced by immunoSEQ multiplex PCR, and TCRdb holds only the in-frame ones, with some missing. That table furnishes V, J and clone size, whereas the DNA furnished D and trimming. The top ten clones hold 2% to 2.5% of a sample with about 73,000 clones, 60% to 80% of them seen once. The gene calls are TRBV4-3 and TRBJ2-3, with 8 positions matching TRBD1. Source material: peripheral blood. This TCR was recovered from a man between 65 and 79 years old with COVID-19, enrolled during active disease. CDR3: CASSQLATGVADTQYF. The CDR3 DNA reads TGCGCCAGCAGCCAACTAGCGACAGGGGTCGCAGATACGCAGTATTTT.